This T cell receptor (beta chain) was documented in a study of diagnostic markers for celiac disease (dated by TCRdb to the early 2020s). In regard to this clonotype: Its target antigen remains unknown.

Looking up the germline V gene yields CDR1 SGHRS and CDR2 YFSETQ. The CDR3 starts with the cysteine, ends with the phenylalanine, and has 14 residues. No DNA is recorded. The sample was run on an Illumina MiSeq. TCRdb reprocessed the reads, reporting each CDR3 protein sequence once and no DNA. The table held for this sample gives about 1,400 distinct CDR3 sequences. The top ten hold 9.5% to 15% of the sample. The clonotype comes from a human donor. This table probably holds off-target reads from a library built for another chain. The specimen sequenced was either unsorted cells or a sorted T cell fraction (not recorded which). Here the chain combines TRBV5-1 and TRBJ2-1; TCRdb calls TRBD2, which cannot be checked without DNA. The CDR3 protein is CASSPDPGLPQQFF.